This T cell receptor (beta chain) was retrieved from a study of early T cells in non-severe SARS-CoV-2 infection. Study as a whole: Chains were unpaired, as sequencing was done on bulk RNA from unsorted whole blood.

This clonotype was picked up a small number of times. The junction differs from germline at one of its ends, possibly a read error. The CDR3 consists of 8 residues. Germline values: CDR1 SQVTM, CDR2 ANQGSEA. Attached unique molecular identifiers marked individual cDNA molecules. TCRdb analysed the 5' RACE reads with MiXCR anew, one entry per CDR3 protein. Of some 54,000 distinct CDR3 sequences listed, 8% to 10% are singletons. Source material: whole blood. The chain is built from TRBV29-1 and TRBJ1-2, with D possibly matching TRBD1 (5 bases). This receptor was obtained from an adult who was a healthcare worker with PCR-confirmed SARS-CoV-2 infection or an uninfected control (not recorded which). The CDR3: CSEGTERF. CDR3 sequence (DNA): TGCAGCGAAGGGACGGAGCGCTTC.